What follows are 15 T cell receptor beta chains derived from one specimen sequenced in a study of technical replicates of blood from a handful of donors. Only in-frame clones appear in the TCRdb table, and some are missing; sequencing was by immunoSEQ multiplex PCR. Among around 80,000 clones listed, 90% to 95% were seen once. Sequencing was done on a sample of T cells isolated from PBMCs. These receptors were obtained from a human donor in good health.

This sequence joins TRBV9 and TRBJ2-7; TRBD2 aligns across 9 bases. The trim removed 1 base at V and 5 bases at J, leaving 4 bases unmatched. Germline lookup yields CDR1 SGDLS and CDR2 YYNGEE. CDR3 length equals 14 residues. The CDR3 DNA reads as TGTGCCAGCAGCGTAACCGGACTAGCGAACGAGCAGTACTTC. Its protein is CASSVTGLANEQYF.

The rearrangement joins TRBV6-5 to TRBJ2-7, with 9 bases fitting TRBD1. The germline CDR1 and CDR2 sequences are MNHEY and SVGAGI. The CDR3 loop spans 14 amino acids. V was pared by 4 bases and J by 6 bases, with 7 bases of the junction left unmatched. The CDR3 sequence: CASSFRDRVLEQYF. The DNA for the CDR3 is TGTGCCAGCAGTTTCCGGGACAGGGTTCTCGAGCAGTACTTC.

This chain links TRBV11-2 with TRBJ2-7, with 7 bases fitting TRBD1. The ends lost 5 bases at V and 3 bases at J; junction bases unmatched: 7. This CDR3 is 14 amino acids long. The germline V gene has CDR1 SGHAT and CDR2 FQNNGV. The CDR3 loop reads CASSHRDRHYEQYF. In nucleotides, the CDR3 is TGTGCCAGCAGCCACCGGGACAGACACTACGAGCAGTACTTC.

This chain joins TRBV11-1 and TRBJ2-7; the match to TRBD2 covers 7 bases. V lost 5 bases to trimming and J lost 2 bases; unmatched junction nucleotides: 9. This CDR3 is built from 15 residues. Per the germline V gene, CDR1 is SGHAT and CDR2 is FQDESV (reference sequence). The CDR3 sequence: CASSKPTSSPYEQYF. In nucleotides, the CDR3 is TGTGCCAGCAGCAAACCGACTAGCAGTCCCTACGAGCAGTACTTC.

V gene TRBV5-4 combines with J gene TRBJ2-5; TRBD2 agrees at 7 bases. Germline V CDR1 and CDR2: SGHNT, YYREEE (reference sequence). Unmatched junction bases numbered 11, after V lost 5 bases and J lost 1 base. The CDR3 loop spans 16 amino acids. The CDR3 region has the DNA TGTGCCAGCAGAACTTCGAGCGGGACTATCCAAGAGACCCAGTACTTC. This encodes CASRTSSGTIQETQYF.

The J gene is TRBJ2-1, the V gene TRBV5-1, with TRBD1 matching 12 bases. Unmatched junction bases numbered 12, after V lost 0 bases and J lost 8 bases. There are 18 residues in the CDR3. Germline CDR1 and CDR2: SGHRS and YFSETQ. CDR3 coding DNA: TGCGCCAGCAGCTTGGCCTTTGCGCCGGGACAGGGGGCACATGAGCAGTTCTTC. Translated: CASSLAFAPGQGAHEQFF. Full variable domain (remainder filled in from reference TRBV5-1 and TRBJ2-1): KAGVTQTPRYLIKTRGQQVTLSCSPISGHRSVSWYQQTPGQGLQFLFEYFSETQRNKGNFPGRFSGRQFSNSRSEMNVSTLELGDSALYLCASSLAFAPGQGAHEQFFGPGTRLTVL.

The V and J genes are TRBV7-8 and TRBJ2-7; 10 bases line up with TRBD2. The CDR3 sequence is 14 residues long. V dropped 2 bases and J dropped 2; count of bases not matched to a gene: 0. Germline-derived CDR1 and CDR2 are SGHVS and FQNEAQ. CDR3 in amino acids: CASSLSGGAYEQYF. The CDR3 coding sequence is TGTGCCAGCAGCTTAAGCGGGGGGGCCTACGAGCAGTACTTC.

The chain has TRBV7-9 and TRBJ2-3, with D tentatively TRBD2 (6 bases). The germline CDR1 and CDR2 sequences are SEHNR and FQNEAQ (reference sequence). V was clipped by 4 bases and J by 5 bases, with 13 bases between them. The CDR3 is made up of 14 amino acids. CDR3 nucleotides: TGTGCCAGCAGCTCGAACGGGGGAAGAGATACGCAGTATTTT. It encodes CASSSNGGRDTQYF.

The chain is built from TRBV9 and TRBJ2-1; possible D gene TRBD2, 6 bases. The CDR3 totals 16 residues. CDR1 is SGDLS, CDR2 YYNGEE, per germline. V shed 0 bases and J shed 0 bases, with 10 bases lying between them. This chain's CDR3 is CASSVAPTSSYNEQFF. The CDR3 DNA reads TGTGCCAGCAGCGTAGCCCCGACTAGCTCCTACAATGAGCAGTTCTTC.

This chain uses TRBV7-9 with TRBJ2-1; TRBD2 matches at 10 bases. This CDR3 region has 15 residues. The J segment lost 7 bases and the V segment lost 5 bases, leaving 8 bases of the junction unmatched. CDR1 and CDR2 (germline): SEHNR, FQNEAQ (reference sequence). The CDR3 DNA reads TGTGCCAGCAGCCTCCTAGCGGGAGAGGAGAATGAGCAGTTCTTC. It specifies CASSLLAGEENEQFF. Using reference TRBV7-9 and TRBJ2-1 for the parts outside the CDR3, the full variable domain is DTGVSQNPRHKITKRGQNVTFRCDPISEHNRLYWYRQTLGQGPEFLTYFQNEAQLEKSRLLSDRFSAERPKGSFSTLEIQRTEQGDSAMYLCASSLLAGEENEQFFGPGTRLTVL.

The chain has TRBV9 and TRBJ2-1; 7 bases line up with TRBD2. Looked up from germline, CDR1 is SGDLS and CDR2 is YYNGEE. This CDR3 is built from 14 residues. J lost 10 bases, V lost 0 bases, and 7 bases had no gene match. The CDR3 loop is CASSVGVGGWEQFF. The DNA of the CDR3 is TGTGCCAGCAGCGTAGGAGTGGGGGGGTGGGAGCAGTTCTTC.

This clone was observed once. The chain uses TRBV30 and TRBJ1-2, with 8 nucleotides matching TRBD1. V lost 4 bases, J lost 1 base, and 14 bases stayed unmatched. The CDR3 spans 17 residues. Germline assignment: CDR1 GTSNPN and CDR2 SVGIG (reference sequence). The CDR3 here is CAWTGTGRQSINYGYTF. In DNA form, the CDR3 reads TGTGCCTGGACAGGGACAGGACGTCAAAGTATTAACTATGGCTACACCTTC.

V and J are TRBV19 and TRBJ2-7, with 7 nucleotides matching TRBD1. This CDR3 spans 13 amino acids. The ends lost 5 bases at V and 2 bases at J; junction bases unmatched: 3. Germline CDR1 LNHDA, CDR2 SQIVND (reference sequence). In DNA form, the CDR3 reads TGTGCCAGTAGTCCCGGGACAGCCTACGAGCAGTACTTC. Encoded protein: CASSPGTAYEQYF. The variable domain in full, completed from reference TRBV19 and TRBJ2-7, reads DGGITQSPKYLFRKEGQNVTLSCEQNLNHDAMYWYRQDPGQGLRLIYYSQIVNDFQKGDIAEGYSVSREKKESFPLTVTSAQKNPTAFYLCASSPGTAYEQYFGPGTRLTVT.

The J gene is TRBJ2-3, the V gene TRBV5-1, with 13 bases lining up with TRBD2. Germline CDR1 is SGHRS and CDR2 is YFSETQ. This CDR3 has 17 amino acids. Trimming at V came to 4 bases and at J to 2 bases, leaving 7 bases not matched to a gene. The CDR3 DNA reads TGCGCCAGCAGCCCACTCGGACTAGCGGGAGACACAGATACGCAGTATTTT. It yields the protein CASSPLGLAGDTDTQYF.

The V and J genes are TRBV5-6 and TRBJ1-2, with D possibly TRBD1 on 6 matching bases. The germline CDR1 and CDR2 sequences are SGHDT and YYEEEE. This CDR3 has 13 amino acids. The V end lost 2 bases, the J end lost 4 bases, and 9 bases lay between the germline ends. The CDR3 region is CASSLGRGYGYTF. For the CDR3, the DNA is TGTGCCAGCAGCTTAGGCAGGGGCTATGGCTACACCTTC. Full variable domain (missing parts from reference TRBV5-6 and TRBJ1-2): DAGVTQSPTHLIKTRGQQVTLRCSPKSGHDTVSWYQQALGQGPQFIFQYYEEEERQRGNFPDRFSGHQFPNYSSELNVNALLLGDSALYLCASSLGRGYGYTFGSGTRLTVV.